A selection of T cell receptor beta chains follows, all from one sample in a study of cytomegalovirus exposure and HLA in healthy donors. Data came from immunoSEQ multiplex PCR; TCRdb stores just in-frame clones and leaves some out. Counted here are roughly 150,000 clones, about four fifths occurring once; the ten biggest clones make up approximately 5.7%. The sample taken for sequencing was PBMCs. The receptors were sampled from a young man in good health and CMV-seropositive. CDR3s include the opening cysteine and the closing phenylalanine or tryptophan. Each record gives: V gene, clone size, J gene, CDR3 protein. Rows give clone size only sometimes, using once, few, many, or a class for an expanded clone.

V: TRBV9; size: -; J: TRBJ2-3; CDR3: CASSEQGNGADTQYF
V: TRBV4-2; size: -; J: TRBJ2-5; CDR3: CASSQERGGEETQYF
V: TRBV4-2; size: -; J: TRBJ2-2; CDR3: CASSQASGRKDTGELFF
V: TRBV27; size: -; J: TRBJ1-2; CDR3: CASSFTGVAIGGYTF
V: TRBV11-2; size: -; J: TRBJ1-3; CDR3: CASSGSRTGIFSGNTIYF
V: TRBV11-2; size: -; J: TRBJ1-1; CDR3: CASSLAPPGTGGPNTEAFF
V: TRBV7-2; size: -; J: TRBJ2-1; CDR3: CASSLGPGGLNEQFF
V: TRBV19; size: -; J: TRBJ1-5; CDR3: CASTVGGAQYQPQHF
V: TRBV5-1; size: -; J: TRBJ1-1; CDR3: CASSFLRRTTEAFF
V: TRBV19; size: -; J: TRBJ2-2; CDR3: CASSRQSANTGELFF
V: TRBV4-1; size: once; J: TRBJ1-1; CDR3: CASSQVTGMGTEAFF
V: TRBV30; size: -; J: TRBJ2-7; CDR3: CAWAQWSSYEQYF
V: TRBV2; size: -; J: TRBJ2-7; CDR3: CASAADRGLFEQYF
V: TRBV5-4; size: -; J: TRBJ2-3; CDR3: CASSVRLAGHRDTQYF
V: TRBV18; size: -; J: TRBJ2-4; CDR3: CASCSNRDCPVQYF
V: TRBV27; size: -; J: TRBJ2-5; CDR3: CASSSWQVPKGTQYF
V: TRBV7-2; size: -; J: TRBJ1-2; CDR3: CASSFYMEGRNGYTF
V: TRBV4-1; size: once; J: TRBJ1-3; CDR3: CASSQPGSSGNTIYF
V: TRBV7-9; size: -; J: TRBJ2-7; CDR3: CASSLEVSRSPYEQYF
V: TRBV9; size: -; J: TRBJ2-7; CDR3: CASSVATAGGPYEQYF
V: TRBV5-1; size: -; J: TRBJ2-5; CDR3: CASSRGLQETQYF
V: TRBV6-5; size: -; J: TRBJ2-1; CDR3: CASRPGTSGDNEQFF
V: TRBV4-3; size: once; J: TRBJ2-1; CDR3: CASSLLLDNEQFF
V: TRBV6-6; size: -; J: TRBJ1-5; CDR3: CAVLGGPGNQPQHF
V: TRBV11-2; size: -; J: TRBJ1-1; CDR3: CASSPGQGMVITEAFF
V: TRBV5-1; size: -; J: TRBJ2-5; CDR3: CASSLTDQGVETQYF
V: TRBV19; size: few; J: TRBJ2-7; CDR3: CAGSNRTGGERLPEQYF
V: TRBV28; size: -; J: TRBJ2-7; CDR3: CASSPSHEQYF
V: TRBV28; size: -; J: TRBJ2-1; CDR3: CASSRNGATAYNEQFF
V: TRBV2; size: -; J: TRBJ2-7; CDR3: CASSDAPTGKAYEQYF
V: TRBV7-9; size: once; J: TRBJ2-1; CDR3: CASRGQGVNNEQFF
V: TRBV9; size: -; J: TRBJ2-1; CDR3: CASSVDRVYNEQFF
V: TRBV6-1; size: -; J: TRBJ1-2; CDR3: CASSERDRARYGYTF
V: TRBV15; size: -; J: TRBJ2-7; CDR3: CATSRDGAKSHEQYF
V: TRBV2; size: -; J: TRBJ2-3; CDR3: CASSRDRVPDTQYF
V: TRBV28; size: -; J: TRBJ1-2; CDR3: CASSNRGAGGYTF
V: TRBV19; size: -; J: TRBJ2-5; CDR3: CASSIAGRRSVSGKETQYF
V: TRBV19; size: -; J: TRBJ2-1; CDR3: CASSIQGSYNEQFF
V: TRBV12-5; size: once; J: TRBJ2-7; CDR3: CASEGPGQGVSSYEQYF
V: TRBV18; size: -; J: TRBJ2-1; CDR3: CASSPAGAAYNEQFF
V: TRBV5-1; size: once; J: TRBJ2-3; CDR3: CASSLDRSTDTQYF
V: TRBV2; size: -; J: TRBJ2-1; CDR3: CASKRSGNYNEQFF
V: TRBV6-5; size: -; J: TRBJ2-2; CDR3: CASSSRTSSSGELFF
V: TRBV10-3; size: few; J: TRBJ1-1; CDR3: CASTRTENTEAFF
V: TRBV7-8; size: -; J: TRBJ1-6; CDR3: CASSFNRGDRSPLHF
V: TRBV6-5; size: -; J: TRBJ1-1; CDR3: CASSYSGQGWTEAFF
V: TRBV23-1; size: -; J: TRBJ2-1; CDR3: CASSQASGRNEQFF
V: TRBV4-1; size: -; J: TRBJ2-7; CDR3: CASSQDRDYYEQYF
V: TRBV11-2; size: -; J: TRBJ2-5; CDR3: CASSSPDIQETQYF
V: TRBV7-2; size: -; J: TRBJ2-7; CDR3: CASSSRLVHEQYF
V: TRBV5-1; size: -; J: TRBJ1-3; CDR3: CASSPGMEGNTIYF
V: TRBV25-1; size: -; J: TRBJ2-3; CDR3: CASSVQGTQYF
V: TRBV29-1; size: -; J: TRBJ2-7; CDR3: CSVEGGTSGGSYEQYF
V: TRBV10-3; size: -; J: TRBJ2-3; CDR3: CASTPETGGWDTQYF
V: TRBV25-1; size: -; J: TRBJ2-3; CDR3: CASTQDRGSLTDTQYF
V: TRBV4-1; size: -; J: TRBJ2-4; CDR3: CASSLGRGKNIQYF
V: TRBV5-1; size: -; J: TRBJ1-1; CDR3: CASSLKVGTANTEAFF
V: TRBV4-1; size: -; J: TRBJ2-7; CDR3: CASSLGQGVTYEQYF
V: TRBV7-2; size: -; J: TRBJ2-4; CDR3: CASSPRQGKNIQYF